This T cell receptor beta chain is drawn from a study of blood T cell repertoires in COVID-19. Study-wide background: The origin of the acute and convalescent COVID-19 samples was the United States, Italy and Spain. From T cells, B-cell-depleted T cells, or PBMCs came the material, which was cDNA or gDNA.

Methods used by the authors: Amplifying reference gene primers gave estimates of nucleated cell counts. This table comes from immunoSEQ multiplex PCR, and its TCRdb copy is limited to in-frame clones, with some not included. V, J and clone size are those of that table, while D and trimming were read from the DNA. This sample has 9,500 to 15,000 clones, with roughly 90% found just once. After removal of 6 bases from V and 11 bases from J, the junction contained 9 bases not matched to a gene. This CDR3 has 12 amino acids. The specimen was peripheral blood. The chain is built from TRBV12-3 or TRBV12-4 and TRBJ1-1; TRBD1 matches 7 bases. The source of this sequence is a man aged 65 to 85 with active COVID-19. The CDR3 DNA sequence: TGTGCCAGCAGCCGTGACAGGGTTCGGGCTTTCTTT. Protein sequence: CASSRDRVRAFF.